These T cell receptor beta chains were read from a single sample in a study of CD8+CD57+ T cells in acquired aplastic anemia. TCRdb called the reads again in MiXCR, with one record for every CDR3 protein. Of roughly 170,000 distinct CDR3 sequences in the sample, almost 50% are singletons; the top ten hold 10% to 15%. Sequencing input: sorted CD4+, CD8+, or CD8+CD57+ T cells (not recorded which) from PBMCs. The source is a human donor with aplastic anemia. CDR3s include the opening cysteine and the closing phenylalanine or tryptophan.

CDR3aa: CSARAVQRWLARETQYF
v_gene: TRBV20-1
j_gene: TRBJ2-5

CDR3aa: CASLRGVGSPLHF
v_gene: TRBV28
j_gene: TRBJ1-6

CDR3aa: CASSLPGVEQYF
v_gene: TRBV7-2
j_gene: TRBJ2-7

CDR3aa: CATRLKGTYYGYTF
v_gene: TRBV24-1
j_gene: TRBJ1-2

CDR3aa: CASSLDRSGREAFF
v_gene: TRBV5-1
j_gene: TRBJ1-1

CDR3aa: CASSPGSGQSARYTF
v_gene: TRBV7-9
j_gene: TRBJ1-2

CDR3aa: CASSHARGRGGEQYF
v_gene: TRBV5-1
j_gene: TRBJ2-7

CDR3aa: CAIGSGDMRSEQFF
v_gene: TRBV10-3
j_gene: TRBJ2-1

CDR3aa: CSAFQGQGGLEQYF
v_gene: TRBV29-1
j_gene: TRBJ2-7

CDR3aa: CASSTWSGGEETQYF
v_gene: TRBV7-3
j_gene: TRBJ2-5

CDR3aa: CASSPPSGGAAKTQYF
v_gene: TRBV7-2
j_gene: TRBJ2-5

CDR3aa: CASSKGRGGLHF
v_gene: TRBV19
j_gene: TRBJ1-6

CDR3aa: CASKSRVGVNYGYTF
v_gene: TRBV2
j_gene: TRBJ1-2

CDR3aa: CSVDPGLSYEQYF
v_gene: TRBV29-1
j_gene: TRBJ2-7

CDR3aa: CAISSRALANYGYTF
v_gene: TRBV10-3
j_gene: TRBJ1-2

CDR3aa: CASSYSRRKNLPLHF
v_gene: TRBV6-5
j_gene: TRBJ1-6

CDR3aa: CASSPPGGDRNTEAFF
v_gene: TRBV5-4
j_gene: TRBJ1-1

CDR3aa: CASSGSKNIQYF
v_gene: TRBV9
j_gene: TRBJ2-4

CDR3aa: CASSLRQSTGELFF
v_gene: TRBV7-7
j_gene: TRBJ2-2

CDR3aa: CSARVRDRGLSDTEAFF
v_gene: TRBV20-1
j_gene: TRBJ1-1

CDR3aa: CASRIRKIANTGELFF
v_gene: TRBV19
j_gene: TRBJ2-2

CDR3aa: CSVERGQGAREAFF
v_gene: TRBV29-1
j_gene: TRBJ1-1

CDR3aa: CSVKRTGEAFF
v_gene: TRBV29-1
j_gene: TRBJ1-1

CDR3aa: CATQTGADTDTQYF
v_gene: TRBV15
j_gene: TRBJ2-3